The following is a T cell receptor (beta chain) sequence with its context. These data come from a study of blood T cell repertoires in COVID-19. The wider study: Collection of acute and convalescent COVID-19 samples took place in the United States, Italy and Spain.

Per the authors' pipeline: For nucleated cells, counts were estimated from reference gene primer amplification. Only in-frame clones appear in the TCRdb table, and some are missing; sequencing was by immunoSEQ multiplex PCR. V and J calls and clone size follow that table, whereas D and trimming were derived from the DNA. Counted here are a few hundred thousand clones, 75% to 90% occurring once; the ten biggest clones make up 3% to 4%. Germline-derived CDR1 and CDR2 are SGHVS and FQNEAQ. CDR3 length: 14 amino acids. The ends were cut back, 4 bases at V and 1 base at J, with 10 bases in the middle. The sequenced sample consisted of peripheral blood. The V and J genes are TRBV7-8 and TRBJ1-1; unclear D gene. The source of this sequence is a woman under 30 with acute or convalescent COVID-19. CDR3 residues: CASSWAVSNTEAFF. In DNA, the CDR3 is TGTGCCAGCAGCTGGGCAGTTTCGAACACTGAAGCTTTCTTT.